The present T cell receptor (beta chain) was sequenced within a study of shared clonotypes between healthy human individuals. As for the study in general: CD4 naive and CD4 memory each took three plates per donor, while CD8 naive took two and CD8 memory one.

General study points: Rarefaction exposed incomplete sorted-subset sequencing despite large depth.

Sequencing used immunoSEQ multiplex PCR; TCRdb keeps in-frame clones, though not all of them. Of around 2,000,000 clones in the sample, 90% to 95% were seen once. Of note for this clone: Its specificity is unknown.

The germline CDR1 and CDR2 sequences are SEHNR and FQNEAQ (reference sequence). This CDR3 spans 16 amino acids. The V end was cut by 7 bases, the J end by 0 bases, with 19 bases between. Adult Caucasians living in Nashville, Tennessee made up all of the donors. Negatively enriched CD4+ T cells were divided by CD45RA into naive and memory. Material: naive CD4+ T cells sorted from blood. Subset of the sample: CD45RA+ positively selected. The TCR was taken from a man between 18 and 29 years old in good health. The chain joins TRBV7-9 to TRBJ2-7; tentative D call: TRBD2 (6 bases). DNA of the CDR3: TGTGCCAGCACCTCCGTGGGGGGTCCTTCCTCCTACGAGCAGTACTTC. Residues: CASTSVGGPSSYEQYF.